Listed here is a single TCR beta chain. The antigen remains unidentified. Sequencing used immunoSEQ version 4 in survey mode. Using immunoSEQ multiplex PCR, the repertoire was profiled, and TCRdb retains in-frame clones only, with some absent. The sample has roughly 41,000 clones, roughly 87% seen once. The germline V and J ends were trimmed by 4 bases and 8 bases, with 14 bases remaining between them. The CDR3 runs 13 residues. This sample is part of a study of persistence of HIV-infected CD4 T cells. Cells were stimulated nonspecifically with anti-CD3/anti-CD28 magnetic beads. Sorting selected CD4+ T cells upregulating both CD40 ligand and CD69.

The receptor was isolated from an adult man with HIV who was CMV-seropositive. Material: CD4+ T cells sorted from PBMCs after approximately 20-hour stimulation, obtained from a patient who received antiretroviral therapy. The rearrangement links TRBV12-3 or TRBV12-4 to TRBJ1-2, with D possibly TRBD1 on 6 matching bases. CDR3 sequence (DNA): TGTGCCAGCAGTTCTACACAGGGCCAAGGCTACACCTTC. Its protein is CASSSTQGQGYTF.